A selection of T cell receptor beta chains follows, all from one sample in a study of shared clonotypes between healthy human individuals. Sequencing used immunoSEQ multiplex PCR; TCRdb keeps in-frame clones, though not all of them. The sample has roughly 2.1 million clones, 93% seen once. The sequenced sample consisted of naive CD8+ T cells from PBMCs. Every receptor here comes from a man in his late teens or twenties in good health. Some clones in this sample may be carry-over from other donors' samples. Both conserved end residues are part of each CDR3. Each record gives: V gene, D gene, clone size, J gene, CDR3 DNA, CDR3 protein. The D gene is left open where the match is weak. Size tells how often a clone was seen (once, few, many) or the class of an expanded clone, and some rows leave it out.

TRBV27,TRBD1,.,TRBJ2-2,TGTGCCAGCAGTTGGGACAGGGGTACCGGGGAGCTGTTTTTT,CASSWDRGTGELFF
TRBV27,.,.,TRBJ1-1,TGTGCCAGCAGCCTGGGGCCGGGCTCCATGAACACTGAAGCTTTCTTT,CASSLGPGSMNTEAFF
TRBV5-1,TRBD2,.,TRBJ2-2,TGCGCCAGCACTCCTCACCCGGGACTAGCGGGACCCACCGGGGAGCTGTTTTTT,CASTPHPGLAGPTGELFF
TRBV7-6,.,.,TRBJ2-1,TGTGCCAGCAGCAGTGACGGGTTTTCCTACAATGAGCAGTTCTTC,CASSSDGFSYNEQFF
TRBV9,.,.,TRBJ1-2,TGTGCCAGCAGCTTTGGGACACCAGTCTCTAACTATGGCTACACCTTC,CASSFGTPVSNYGYTF
TRBV5-4,.,.,TRBJ2-1,TGTGCCAGCAGCCCACCGGGACCTCAGCATGAGCAGTTCTTC,CASSPPGPQHEQFF
TRBV28,.,few,TRBJ1-1,TGTGCCAGCAGGGACAGAAGCTCTGAAGCTTTCTTT,CASRDRSSEAFF
TRBV7-9,TRBD1,.,TRBJ2-2,TGTGCCAGCAGCGCATACAGGGGCAACACCGGGGAGCTGTTTTTT,CASSAYRGNTGELFF
TRBV5-6,.,.,TRBJ2-7,TGTGCCAGCAGCTTGAGGTGGGATAGTGCCGACGAGCAGTACTTC,CASSLRWDSADEQYF
TRBV10-3,.,.,TRBJ1-4,TGTGCCATCAGGGGGGGAACTAATGAAAAACTGTTTTTT,CAIRGGTNEKLFF
TRBV9,.,.,TRBJ2-1,TGTGCCAGCAGCGAGGCGGGATGGAACCCCAATGAGCAGTTCTTC,CASSEAGWNPNEQFF
TRBV30,.,.,TRBJ2-1,TGTGCCTGGAGTCCAGGGTCGAATGAGCAGTTCTTC,CAWSPGSNEQFF
TRBV5-1,.,few,TRBJ1-1,TGCGCCAGCAGCAGTACTCAGGGAAACACTGAAGCTTTCTTT,CASSSTQGNTEAFF